This T cell receptor beta chain was recorded in a study of metastatic and nonmetastatic thyroid tumors. Across the whole study: Across peripheral blood and tumor or nodule tissue samples taken from malignant and benign thyroid patients, the repertoires were compared with one another.

Details on this clone: Its specificity is not known.

Patients underwent thyroid surgery, and none had received any treatment before it. This CDR3 spans 15 amino acids. V shed 5 bases, J shed 4 bases, and the junction held 5 bases outside the gene matches. Germline lookup yields CDR1 MNHNS and CDR2 SASEGT. Broader study findings: In blood and tumor, TCR beta diversity was reportedly significantly higher in malignant thyroid tumors than in benign nodules.

In the study's own analysis: Construction of a distant-metastasis classifier for papillary thyroid cancer relied on CDR3 differences across clinicopathological groups. TCRdb ran MiXCR on the PCR reads. The authors' filters were not applied to this entry. In the table there are about 13,000 clones, 25% to 40% of which are singletons. The chain couples TRBV6-1 to TRBJ2-1; TRBD2 matches 10 bases. The sample comprised tumor tissue. This TCR came from a male donor with papillary thyroid cancer or a benign thyroid nodule (not recorded which). Some clones in this sample may be carry-over from other donors' samples. The CDR3 loop is CASSSRTSGYNEQFF. In DNA form, the CDR3 reads TGTGCCAGCAGTTCCCGGACTAGCGGATACAATGAGCAGTTCTTC.